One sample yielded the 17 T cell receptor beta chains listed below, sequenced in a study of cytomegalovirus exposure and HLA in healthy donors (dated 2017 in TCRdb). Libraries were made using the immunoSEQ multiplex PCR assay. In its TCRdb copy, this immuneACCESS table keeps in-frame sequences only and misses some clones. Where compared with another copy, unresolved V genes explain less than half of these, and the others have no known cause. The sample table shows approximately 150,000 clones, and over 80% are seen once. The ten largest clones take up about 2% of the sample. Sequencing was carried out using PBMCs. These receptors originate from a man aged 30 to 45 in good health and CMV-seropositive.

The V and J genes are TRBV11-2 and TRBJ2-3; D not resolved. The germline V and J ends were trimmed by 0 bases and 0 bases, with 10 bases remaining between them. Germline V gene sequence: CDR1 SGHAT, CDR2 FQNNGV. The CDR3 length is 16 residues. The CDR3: CASSLEPGVSTDTQYF. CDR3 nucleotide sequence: TGTGCCAGCAGCTTAGAACCCGGAGTGAGCACAGATACGCAGTATTTT.

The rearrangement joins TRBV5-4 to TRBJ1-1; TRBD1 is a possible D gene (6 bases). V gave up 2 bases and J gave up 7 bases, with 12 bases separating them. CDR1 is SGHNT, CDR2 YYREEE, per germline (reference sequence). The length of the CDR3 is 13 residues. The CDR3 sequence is CASSFTGSNEAFF. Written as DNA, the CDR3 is TGTGCCAGCAGCTTCACAGGGAGTAATGAAGCTTTCTTT.

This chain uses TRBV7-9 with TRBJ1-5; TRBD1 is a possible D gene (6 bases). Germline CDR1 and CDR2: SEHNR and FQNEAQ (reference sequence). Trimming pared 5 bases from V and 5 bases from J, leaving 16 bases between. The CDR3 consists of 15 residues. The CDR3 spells CASSRDNSGHQPQHF. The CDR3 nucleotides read TGTGCCAGCAGCCGGGACAACTCTGGGCATCAGCCCCAGCATTTT.

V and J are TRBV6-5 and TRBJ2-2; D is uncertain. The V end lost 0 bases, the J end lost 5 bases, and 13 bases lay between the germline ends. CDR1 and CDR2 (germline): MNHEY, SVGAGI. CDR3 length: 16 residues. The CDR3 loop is CASSYSEQTRTGELFF. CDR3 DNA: TGTGCCAGCAGTTACTCGGAGCAGACCCGAACCGGGGAGCTGTTTTTT.

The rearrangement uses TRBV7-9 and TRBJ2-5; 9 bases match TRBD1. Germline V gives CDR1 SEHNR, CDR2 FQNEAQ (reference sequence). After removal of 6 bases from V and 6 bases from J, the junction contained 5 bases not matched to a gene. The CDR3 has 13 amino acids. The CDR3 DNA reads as TGTGCCAGCAGGCGACAGGGGGACAAGACCCAGTACTTC. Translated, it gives CASRRQGDKTQYF. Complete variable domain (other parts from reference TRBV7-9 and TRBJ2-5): DTGVSQNPRHKITKRGQNVTFRCDPISEHNRLYWYRQTLGQGPEFLTYFQNEAQLEKSRLLSDRFSAERPKGSFSTLEIQRTEQGDSAMYLCASRRQGDKTQYFGPGTRLLVL.

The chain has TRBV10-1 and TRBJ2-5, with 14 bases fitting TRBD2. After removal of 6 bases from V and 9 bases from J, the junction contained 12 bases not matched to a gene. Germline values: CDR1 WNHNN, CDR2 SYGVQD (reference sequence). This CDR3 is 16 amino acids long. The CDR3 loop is CASRGTSGGPPSAQYF. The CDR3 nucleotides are TGCGCCAGCAGAGGGACTAGCGGGGGCCCCCCGAGCGCCCAGTACTTC.

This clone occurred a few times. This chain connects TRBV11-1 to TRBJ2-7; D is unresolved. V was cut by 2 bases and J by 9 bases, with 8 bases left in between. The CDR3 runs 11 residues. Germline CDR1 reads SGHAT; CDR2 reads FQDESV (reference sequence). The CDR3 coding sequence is TGTGCCAGCAGCTTAACCGCAGTGCAGTACTTC. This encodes CASSLTAVQYF.

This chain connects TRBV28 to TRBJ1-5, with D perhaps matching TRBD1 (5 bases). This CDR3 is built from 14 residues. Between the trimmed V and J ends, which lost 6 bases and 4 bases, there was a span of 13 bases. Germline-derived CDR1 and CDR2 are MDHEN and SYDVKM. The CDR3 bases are TGTGCCAGCAGCCCGGGGGAGCCGAATCAGCCCCAGCATTTT. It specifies CASSPGEPNQPQHF.

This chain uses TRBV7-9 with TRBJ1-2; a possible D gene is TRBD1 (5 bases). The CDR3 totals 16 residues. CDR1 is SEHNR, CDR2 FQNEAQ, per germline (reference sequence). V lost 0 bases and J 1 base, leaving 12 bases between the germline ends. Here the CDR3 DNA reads TGTGCCAGCAGCTTAGCTCAGAGACAGTTTAACTATGGCTACACCTTC. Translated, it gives CASSLAQRQFNYGYTF.

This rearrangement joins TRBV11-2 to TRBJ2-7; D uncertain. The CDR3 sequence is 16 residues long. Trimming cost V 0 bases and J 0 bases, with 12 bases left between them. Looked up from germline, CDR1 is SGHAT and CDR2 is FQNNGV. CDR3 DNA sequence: TGTGCCAGCAGCTTAGACGGCAGGCTGATCTCCTACGAGCAGTACTTC. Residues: CASSLDGRLISYEQYF.

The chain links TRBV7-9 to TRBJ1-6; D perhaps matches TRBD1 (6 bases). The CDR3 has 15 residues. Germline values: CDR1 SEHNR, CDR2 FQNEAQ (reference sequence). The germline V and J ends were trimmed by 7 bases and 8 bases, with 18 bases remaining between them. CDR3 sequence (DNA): TGTGCCAGCATTCTCTCCGGGGGGCAGCATTCACCCCTCCACTTT. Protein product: CASILSGGQHSPLHF.

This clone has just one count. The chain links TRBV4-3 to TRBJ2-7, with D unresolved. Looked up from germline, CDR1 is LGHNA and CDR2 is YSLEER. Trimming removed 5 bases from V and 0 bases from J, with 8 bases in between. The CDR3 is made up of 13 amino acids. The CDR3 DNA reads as TGCGCCAGCAGCAACGGTTACTCCTACGAGCAGTACTTC. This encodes CASSNGYSYEQYF.

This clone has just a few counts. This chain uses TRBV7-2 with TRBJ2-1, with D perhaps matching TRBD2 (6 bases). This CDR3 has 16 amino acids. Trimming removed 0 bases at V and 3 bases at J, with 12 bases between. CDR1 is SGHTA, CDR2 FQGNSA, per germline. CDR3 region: CASSLALAGLYNEQFF. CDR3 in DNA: TGTGCCAGCAGCTTAGCGCTTGCGGGGCTCTACAATGAGCAGTTCTTC.

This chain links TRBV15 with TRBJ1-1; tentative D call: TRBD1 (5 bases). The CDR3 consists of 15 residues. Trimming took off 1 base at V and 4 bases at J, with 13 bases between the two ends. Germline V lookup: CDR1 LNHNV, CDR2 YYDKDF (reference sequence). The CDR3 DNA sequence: TGTGCCACCAGCAGAGCAGGGCGTCTGGGCACTGAAGCTTTCTTT. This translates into CATSRAGRLGTEAFF.

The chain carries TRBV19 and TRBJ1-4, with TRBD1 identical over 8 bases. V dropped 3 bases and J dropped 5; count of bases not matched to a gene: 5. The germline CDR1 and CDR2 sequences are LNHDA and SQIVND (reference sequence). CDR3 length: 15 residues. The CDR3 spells CASSMNRGRNEKLFF. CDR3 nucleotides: TGTGCCAGTAGTATGAACAGGGGGAGGAATGAAAAACTGTTTTTT.

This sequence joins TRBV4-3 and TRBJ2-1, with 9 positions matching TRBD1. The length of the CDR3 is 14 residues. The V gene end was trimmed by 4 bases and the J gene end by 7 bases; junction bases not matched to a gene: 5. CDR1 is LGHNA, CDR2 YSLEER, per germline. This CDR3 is CASSPGQGRNEQFF. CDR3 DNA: TGCGCCAGCAGCCCCGGACAGGGGAGAAATGAGCAGTTCTTC.

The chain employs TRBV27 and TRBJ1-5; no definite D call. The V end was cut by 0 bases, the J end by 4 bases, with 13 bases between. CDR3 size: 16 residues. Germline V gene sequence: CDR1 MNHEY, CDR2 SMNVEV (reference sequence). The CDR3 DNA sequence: TGTGCCAGCAGTTTATCGTGGGCAGGCCTTAATCAGCCCCAGCATTTT. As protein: CASSLSWAGLNQPQHF.